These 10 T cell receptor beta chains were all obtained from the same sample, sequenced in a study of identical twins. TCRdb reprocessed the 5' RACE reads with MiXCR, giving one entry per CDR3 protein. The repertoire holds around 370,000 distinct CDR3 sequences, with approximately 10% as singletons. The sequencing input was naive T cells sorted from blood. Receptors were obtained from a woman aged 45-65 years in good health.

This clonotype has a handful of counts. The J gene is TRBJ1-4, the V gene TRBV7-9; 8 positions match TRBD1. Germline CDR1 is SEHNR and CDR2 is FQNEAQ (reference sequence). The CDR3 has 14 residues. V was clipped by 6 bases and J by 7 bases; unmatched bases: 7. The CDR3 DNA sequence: TGTGCCAGCAGTCCCAGGGGGCGCGGTGAAAAACTGTTTTTT. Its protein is CASSPRGRGEKLFF.

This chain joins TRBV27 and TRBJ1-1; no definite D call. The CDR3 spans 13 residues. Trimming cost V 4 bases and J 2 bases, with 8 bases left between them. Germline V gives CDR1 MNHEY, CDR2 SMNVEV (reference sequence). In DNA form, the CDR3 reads TGTGCCAGCAGTTCGGGATCAAACACTGAAGCTTTCTTT. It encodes CASSSGSNTEAFF.

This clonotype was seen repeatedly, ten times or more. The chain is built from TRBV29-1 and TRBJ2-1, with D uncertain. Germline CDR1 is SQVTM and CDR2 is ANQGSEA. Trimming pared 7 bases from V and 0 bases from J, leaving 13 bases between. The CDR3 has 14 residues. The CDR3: CSARGGFSYNEQFF. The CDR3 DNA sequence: TGCAGCGCTCGAGGTGGGTTCTCCTACAATGAGCAGTTCTTC.

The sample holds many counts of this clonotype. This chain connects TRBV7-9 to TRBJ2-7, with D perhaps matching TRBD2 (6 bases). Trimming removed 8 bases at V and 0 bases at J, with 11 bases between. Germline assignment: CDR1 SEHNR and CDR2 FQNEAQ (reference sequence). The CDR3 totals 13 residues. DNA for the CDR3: TGTGCCAGCGGGTACGGGAGCTCCTACGAGCAGTACGTC. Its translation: CASGYGSSYEQYV.

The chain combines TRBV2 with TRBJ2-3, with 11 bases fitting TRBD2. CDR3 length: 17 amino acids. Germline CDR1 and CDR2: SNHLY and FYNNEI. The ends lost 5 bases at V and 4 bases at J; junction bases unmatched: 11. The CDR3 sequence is CASSPSQLAGVADTQYF. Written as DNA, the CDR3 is TGTGCCAGCAGTCCCAGTCAACTAGCGGGAGTAGCAGATACGCAGTATTTT.

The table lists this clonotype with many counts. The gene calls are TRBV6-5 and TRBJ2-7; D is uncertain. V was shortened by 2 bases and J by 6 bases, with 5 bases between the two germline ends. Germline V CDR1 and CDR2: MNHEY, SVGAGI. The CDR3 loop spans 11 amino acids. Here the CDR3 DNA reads TGTGCCAGCAGTTACAATGGCGAGCAGTACTTC. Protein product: CASSYNGEQYF.

The CDR3 nucleotides read TGTGCCAGCTCACCAGGGGGACCATCCAATGAGCAGTTCTTC. Protein product: CASSPGGPSNEQFF. This rearrangement joins TRBV18 to TRBJ2-1; the D call may be TRBD1 or TRBD2 (5 bases each). The CDR3 is 14 residues long. Deletions cut 2 bases from V and 6 bases from J, with 11 bases between. Germline V CDR1 and CDR2: KGHSH, LQKENI.

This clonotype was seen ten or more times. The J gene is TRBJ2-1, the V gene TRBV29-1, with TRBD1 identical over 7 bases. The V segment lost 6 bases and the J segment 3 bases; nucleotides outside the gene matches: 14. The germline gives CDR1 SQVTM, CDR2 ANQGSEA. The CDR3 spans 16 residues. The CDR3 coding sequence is TGCAGCGTCCACGGAAGAGACAGGGTGGGCTACAATGAGCAGTTCTTC. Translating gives CSVHGRDRVGYNEQFF.

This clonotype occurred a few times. The CDR3 is CASSRQGMETQYF. The CDR3 coding sequence is TGTGCCAGCAGTCGACAGGGCATGGAGACCCAGTACTTC. The chain joins TRBV11-2 to TRBJ2-5, with 7 bases that match TRBD1. This CDR3 has 13 amino acids. V lost 6 bases to trimming and J lost 5 bases; unmatched junction nucleotides: 6. Germline V gene lookup returns CDR1 SGHAT and CDR2 FQNNGV.

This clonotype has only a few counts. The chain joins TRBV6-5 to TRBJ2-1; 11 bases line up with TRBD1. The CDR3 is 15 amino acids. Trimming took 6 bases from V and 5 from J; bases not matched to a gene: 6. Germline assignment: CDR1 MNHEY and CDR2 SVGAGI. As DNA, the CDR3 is TGTGCCAGCAGCGCGGACAGGGGGCCTAACAATGAGCAGTTCTTC. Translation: CASSADRGPNNEQFF.